This entry lists 5 T cell receptor beta chains sequenced from one sample in a study of regulatory T cells in long-lasting Graves disease. The sample's time point: persistent/refractory GD, antithyroid drugs over 5 years with positive TRAb. PBMCs were the source of the RNA used for TCR sequencing. With iRepertoire HTBI primers and Arm-PCR of CDR3 regions, TCR beta libraries were built. Each CDR3 protein gets one entry after TCRdb re-called the multiplex PCR reads with MiXCR. Of some 430,000 distinct CDR3 sequences in the sample, approximately 21% were seen once. This specimen consisted of peripheral blood mononuclear cells (PBMCs), obtained when the disease was refractory, from a patient treated with antithyroid drugs. All receptors derive from a female donor with Graves disease.

Many counts were recorded for this clonotype. This chain uses TRBV28 with TRBJ1-1; D perhaps matches TRBD1 (5 bases). Trimming stripped 3 bases from V and 0 bases from J, with 14 bases between. The V gene's germline CDR1 is MDHEN and CDR2 SYDVKM. CDR3 length: 16 amino acids. The CDR3 DNA reads TGTGCCAGCAGTTTGGCGTCAGGGCAATTGAACACTGAAGCTTTCTTT. This gives the protein CASSLASGQLNTEAFF.

This rearrangement joins TRBV7-9 to TRBJ2-1; D not resolved. The CDR3 runs to 11 residues. Deletions cut 6 bases from V and 7 bases from J, with 7 bases between. From germline, CDR1 is SEHNR and CDR2 FQNEAQ (reference sequence). The CDR3 reads CASRSENEQFF. The CDR3 DNA reads as TGTGCCAGCAGGTCTGAAAATGAGCAGTTCTTC.

This clonotype was counted ten times or more. The rearrangement joins TRBV6-1 to TRBJ1-1; 7 positions agree with TRBD1. The CDR3 spans 13 residues. From germline, CDR1 is MNHNS and CDR2 SASEGT. The V gene end was trimmed by 6 bases and the J gene end by 3 bases; junction bases not matched to a gene: 4. The chain's CDR3 is CASRHRGDTEAFF. The CDR3 coding sequence is TGTGCCAGCAGACACAGGGGAGACACTGAAGCTTTCTTT.

This clonotype was counted many times. This rearrangement joins TRBV28 to TRBJ2-7, with 10 bases aligning to TRBD1. The germline V gene encodes CDR1 MDHEN and CDR2 SYDVKM. The length of the CDR3 is 14 residues. V shed 6 bases, J shed 5 bases, and the junction held 7 bases outside the gene matches. CDR3 nucleotides: TGTGCCAGCAGCTCAACCGGGACAGGGGACGAGCAGTACTTC. It is translated as CASSSTGTGDEQYF.

This clonotype occurred many times. The CDR3 coding sequence is TGTGCCAGCAAGGGCTTTCGGGCCGGGACCCTGAACACTGAAGCTTTCTTT. Translating gives CASKGFRAGTLNTEAFF. The J gene is TRBJ1-1, the V gene TRBV6-1; TRBD1 might be the D (5 bases). CDR1 is MNHNS, CDR2 SASEGT, per germline. Trimming took 7 bases from V and 0 from J, leaving 21 bases between them. This CDR3 spans 17 amino acids.